A single sample is the source of the 27 T cell receptor beta chains below, sequenced in a study of response to subunit inactivated influenza vaccine. MiXCR, applied by TCRdb to the RT-PCR reads, yields one record per CDR3 protein. The table shows almost 600,000 distinct CDR3 sequences, with around 15% occurring only once. The sample was PBMCs from blood, taken 12 days after vaccination. The origin of the receptors is a man aged 50 to 60 who received an inactivated influenza vaccine.

This clonotype was detected a few times. The chain joins TRBV28 to TRBJ2-5; 9 bases map to TRBD1. V shed 5 bases, J shed 6 bases, and the junction held 7 bases outside the gene matches. Germline-derived CDR1 and CDR2 are MDHEN and SYDVKM. The CDR3 sequence is 14 residues long. The CDR3 DNA reads as TGTGCCAGCAGTGCGTACAGGGGGCTAAAGACCCAGTACTTC. Protein: CASSAYRGLKTQYF. Full variable domain (missing parts from reference TRBV28 and TRBJ2-5): DVKVTQSSRYLVKRTGEKVFLECVQDMDHENMFWYRQDPGLGLRLIYFSYDVKMKEKGDIPEGYSVSREKKERFSLILESASTNQTSMYLCASSAYRGLKTQYFGPGTRLLVL.

V usage is TRBV9 and J usage is TRBJ2-3, with D uncertain. Trimming took off 4 bases at V and 0 bases at J, with 9 bases between the two ends. The germline V gene has CDR1 SGDLS and CDR2 YYNGEE. This CDR3 is 14 amino acids long. CDR3 residues: CASSRALSTDTQYF. CDR3 in DNA: TGTGCCAGCAGCCGAGCGCTGAGCACAGATACGCAGTATTTT.

The V gene is TRBV5-6, the J gene TRBJ2-7, with D perhaps TRBD2 (5 bases). This CDR3 has 13 amino acids. V dropped 0 bases and J dropped 5 bases, with 9 bases sitting between them. Germline V gives CDR1 SGHDT, CDR2 YYEEEE. The CDR3 DNA reads as TGTGCCAGCAGCTTGGTCCGGGGAGACGAGCAGTACTTC. The encoded protein is CASSLVRGDEQYF. Full variable domain (missing parts from reference TRBV5-6 and TRBJ2-7): DAGVTQSPTHLIKTRGQQVTLRCSPKSGHDTVSWYQQALGQGPQFIFQYYEEEERQRGNFPDRFSGHQFPNYSSELNVNALLLGDSALYLCASSLVRGDEQYFGPGTRLTVT.

The genes are TRBV4-3 and TRBJ2-1; maybe TRBD2 (6 bases). Germline values: CDR1 LGHNA, CDR2 YSLEER. Trimming removed 1 base at V and 4 bases at J, with 11 bases between. This CDR3 spans 15 amino acids. CDR3 nucleotide sequence: TGCGCCAGCAGCCAAGGGATAGCGGAATACAATGAGCAGTTCTTC. Its translation: CASSQGIAEYNEQFF.

CDR3 region: CASSVVRGGYTF. The CDR3 nucleotides read TGTGCCAGCAGCGTAGTAAGGGGTGGCTACACCTTC. The J gene is TRBJ1-2, the V gene TRBV9, with D maybe TRBD1 (5 bases). Germline V lookup: CDR1 SGDLS, CDR2 YYNGEE. With 0 bases removed from V and 7 bases from J, the gap between germline ends came to 7 bases. The CDR3 is 12 residues long.

The chain combines TRBV5-1 with TRBJ2-7; D is possibly TRBD1 or TRBD2 (5 bases each). The V and J ends lost 5 bases and 2 bases respectively, with 29 bases between them. The CDR3 is 19 residues long. From germline, CDR1 is SGHRS and CDR2 YFSETQ. CDR3 in DNA: TGCGCCAGCAGTAACCTAGCATTAAGTTCCGGGCGAGGGGCCTACGAGCAGTACTTC. It translates to CASSNLALSSGRGAYEQYF. Complete variable domain (other parts from reference TRBV5-1 and TRBJ2-7): KAGVTQTPRYLIKTRGQQVTLSCSPISGHRSVSWYQQTPGQGLQFLFEYFSETQRNKGNFPGRFSGRQFSNSRSEMNVSTLELGDSALYLCASSNLALSSGRGAYEQYFGPGTRLTVT.

The chain links TRBV20-1 to TRBJ2-3; the match to TRBD2 covers 9 bases. Unmatched junction bases numbered 5, after V lost 6 bases and J lost 4 bases. CDR1 and CDR2 from the germline V gene are DFQATT and SNEGSKA (reference sequence). The CDR3 contains 13 residues. The CDR3 spells CSAEVAGADTQYF. In nucleotides, the CDR3 is TGCAGTGCCGAAGTAGCGGGAGCAGATACGCAGTATTTT.

This clonotype was found a few times. The CDR3 here is CASSTTRRTNQPQHF. The CDR3 coding sequence is TGTGCCAGTAGTACGACCCGACGGACAAATCAGCCCCAGCATTTT. The genes are TRBV19 and TRBJ1-5; a possible D gene is TRBD1 (5 bases). Germline loops: CDR1 LNHDA, CDR2 SQIVND (reference sequence). V was shortened by 4 bases and J by 4 bases, with 14 bases between the two germline ends. The CDR3 extends over 15 amino acids.

The sample holds a few counts of this clonotype. The junction does not match germline at one end; this may be a read error. The chain joins TRBV4-1 to TRBJ2-1; D gene ambiguous. The CDR3 is 13 amino acids. The V gene's germline CDR1 is MGHRA and CDR2 YSYEKL. The CDR3 is CASSSLYHKEQFF. CDR3 nucleotide sequence: TGCGCCAGCAGCTCCCTATATCACAAAGAGCAGTTCTTC.

V is TRBV4-3 and J is TRBJ2-1, with TRBD2 as a possible D gene (7 bases). V lost 4 bases and J lost 4, with 17 bases in between. Germline CDR1 is LGHNA and CDR2 is YSLEER. There are 16 residues in the CDR3. DNA for the CDR3: TGCGCCAGCAGCCGCGAGGGGGGGACTCCGTACAATGAGCAGTTCTTC. Amino acid sequence: CASSREGGTPYNEQFF.

This rearrangement joins TRBV20-1 to TRBJ2-7; D is undetermined. Germline lookup yields CDR1 DFQATT and CDR2 SNEGSKA (reference sequence). The CDR3 totals 12 residues. Trimming removed 3 bases at V and 5 bases at J, with 11 bases between. CDR3 sequence: CSASGDFHEQYF. The CDR3 nucleotides are TGCAGTGCTAGTGGTGACTTCCACGAGCAGTACTTC.

This clonotype turned up a few times. The chain has TRBV12-3 or TRBV12-4 and TRBJ2-7; 9 bases align to TRBD1. J lost 3 bases, V lost 4 bases, and 7 bases had no gene match. The CDR3 consists of 15 residues. CDR3 coding DNA: TGTGCCAGCAGTTCACCGGGACAGGGATACTACGAGCAGTACTTC. Translated, it gives CASSSPGQGYYEQYF.

This rearrangement joins TRBV9 to TRBJ1-6; 7 positions agree with TRBD1. J gave up 5 bases and V 2 bases, and 4 bases lay outside the gene matches. The CDR3 runs to 15 residues. Germline loops: CDR1 SGDLS, CDR2 YYNGEE. The CDR3 is CASSVSGQDNSPLHF. CDR3 DNA: TGTGCCAGCAGCGTTAGCGGACAGGATAATTCACCCCTCCACTTT.

This chain connects TRBV10-3 to TRBJ1-1; D gene uncertain. The CDR3 covers 13 residues. Germline CDR1 ENHRY, CDR2 SYGVKD. Trimming pared 7 bases from V and 4 bases from J, leaving 13 bases between. In DNA form, the CDR3 reads TGTGCCATCATGGCCAATTTAGGCACTGAAGCTTTCTTT. It specifies CAIMANLGTEAFF.

This clonotype was seen a few times. This chain links TRBV28 with TRBJ2-3, with D hard to call. V gave up 1 base and J gave up 6 bases, with 8 bases separating them. The CDR3 length is 13 residues. Germline V lookup: CDR1 MDHEN, CDR2 SYDVKM. The CDR3: CASSLYVGDTQYF. The CDR3 coding sequence is TGTGCCAGCAGTTTATATGTGGGGGATACGCAGTATTTT.

The rearrangement uses TRBV20-1 and TRBJ2-5; TRBD2 matches at 10 bases. Unmatched junction bases numbered 5, after V lost 2 bases and J lost 5 bases. There are 14 residues in the CDR3. Germline CDR1 DFQATT, CDR2 SNEGSKA (reference sequence). The DNA of the CDR3 is TGCAGTGCTAGACGGAGTAGCGGGGGGGAGACCCAGTACTTC. Translated, it gives CSARRSSGGETQYF.

J is TRBJ2-2 and V is TRBV5-1, with D unclear. V dropped 4 bases and J dropped 2 bases, with 15 bases sitting between them. The germline V gene encodes CDR1 SGHRS and CDR2 YFSETQ. The CDR3 runs 16 residues. CDR3 residues: CASSHGLSPNTGELFF. DNA of the CDR3: TGCGCCAGCAGCCACGGTCTCTCCCCCAACACCGGGGAGCTGTTTTTT.

The genes are TRBV7-9 and TRBJ1-1, with D unresolved. Trimming took 4 bases from V and 1 from J, leaving 10 bases between them. The V gene's germline CDR1 is SEHNR and CDR2 FQNEAQ (reference sequence). The CDR3 spans 14 residues. The CDR3 nucleotides read TGTGCCAGCAGCTCCTTCACAGAGAACACTGAAGCTTTCTTT. It yields the protein CASSSFTENTEAFF.

This clonotype has a count of ten or more. The V gene is TRBV3-1, the J gene TRBJ2-7, with D perhaps being TRBD1 or TRBD2 (5 bases each). Germline CDR1 LGHDT, CDR2 YNNKEL (reference sequence). V was clipped by 3 bases and J by 0 bases, with 15 bases between them. This CDR3 has 16 residues. CDR3 residues: CASSQGPGRNSYEQYF. The CDR3 DNA is TGTGCCAGCAGCCAGGGGCCGGGACGGAACTCCTACGAGCAGTACTTC.

This clonotype occurred many times. This chain connects TRBV4-3 to TRBJ2-1; no clear D. The CDR3 extends over 13 amino acids. Between the trimmed V and J ends, which lost 1 base and 4 bases, there was a span of 5 bases. Germline CDR1 and CDR2: LGHNA and YSLEER. The CDR3 is CASSQGAYNEQFF. CDR3 nucleotides: TGCGCCAGCAGCCAAGGAGCGTACAATGAGCAGTTCTTC.

This clonotype was detected only a few times. V usage is TRBV2 and J usage is TRBJ1-3; the match to TRBD1 covers 7 bases. The CDR3 runs to 15 residues. J gave up 0 bases and V 6 bases, and 5 bases lay outside the gene matches. Per the germline V gene, CDR1 is SNHLY and CDR2 is FYNNEI. The CDR3 region is CASSARQGSGNTIYF. CDR3 nucleotide sequence: TGTGCCAGCAGCGCTAGACAGGGCTCTGGAAACACCATATATTTT.

This clonotype was seen ten or more times. The chain recombines TRBV7-9 with TRBJ2-7; either TRBD1 or TRBD2 may fit D (5 bases each). Per germline, CDR1 SEHNR and CDR2 FQNEAQ (reference sequence). Trimming stripped 1 base from V and 7 bases from J, with 11 bases between. The CDR3 consists of 13 residues. The DNA of the CDR3 is TGTGCCAGCAGCTTAGATCCAGGGAGAGAGCAGTACTTC. Encoded protein: CASSLDPGREQYF.

The chain couples TRBV29-1 to TRBJ2-5, with TRBD1 matching over 7 bases. The CDR3 runs 12 residues. J lost 5 bases, V lost 7 bases, and 7 bases had no gene match. From germline, CDR1 is SQVTM and CDR2 ANQGSEA. CDR3 in amino acids: CSGGDRAETQYF. CDR3 nucleotide sequence: TGCAGCGGGGGAGACAGGGCCGAGACCCAGTACTTC.

The chain links TRBV10-3 to TRBJ2-2, with TRBD1 as a possible D gene (6 bases). The germline V gene encodes CDR1 ENHRY and CDR2 SYGVKD. CDR3 length equals 14 residues. V was trimmed by 3 bases and J by 3 bases, leaving 8 bases between them. The CDR3 protein is CAISENRDTGELFF. The CDR3 DNA sequence: TGTGCCATCAGTGAAAACAGGGACACCGGGGAGCTGTTTTTT.

This clonotype showed up just a few times. The chain recombines TRBV6-2 or TRBV6-3 with TRBJ2-1; D may be TRBD2 (5 bases). The CDR3 is 13 residues long. V lost 4 bases, J lost 15 bases, and 19 bases lay in between. The germline gives CDR1 MNHEY, CDR2 SVGEGT. DNA of the CDR3: TGTGCCAGCAGTTCCAGGACTCCCCTGAGGCCGTTCTTC. Amino acids: CASSSRTPLRPFF.

This chain uses TRBV9 with TRBJ2-7, with D possibly matching TRBD2 (7 bases). The germline V and J ends were trimmed by 3 bases and 1 base, with 11 bases remaining between them. This CDR3 comprises 14 residues. CDR1 is SGDLS, CDR2 YYNGEE, per germline. The CDR3 DNA reads as TGTGCCAGCAGCGCCGGGGGGCAGTCCTACGAGCAGTACTTC. This translates into CASSAGGQSYEQYF. The variable domain in full, completed from reference TRBV9 and TRBJ2-7, reads DSGVTQTPKHLITATGQRVTLRCSPRSGDLSVYWYQQSLDQGLQFLIQYYNGEERAKGNILERFSAQQFPDLHSELNLSSLELGDSALYFCASSAGGQSYEQYFGPGTRLTVT.

The genes are TRBV7-9 and TRBJ2-1; D is undetermined. Trimming left V 5 bases short and J 5 bases short, with 22 bases between. CDR1 SEHNR and CDR2 FQNEAQ come from the germline V gene (reference sequence). The CDR3 covers 17 residues. The CDR3 here is CASSPPRASRRHNEQFF. The CDR3, as DNA: TGTGCCAGCAGCCCCCCCCGGGCTTCTAGAAGGCACAATGAGCAGTTCTTC.